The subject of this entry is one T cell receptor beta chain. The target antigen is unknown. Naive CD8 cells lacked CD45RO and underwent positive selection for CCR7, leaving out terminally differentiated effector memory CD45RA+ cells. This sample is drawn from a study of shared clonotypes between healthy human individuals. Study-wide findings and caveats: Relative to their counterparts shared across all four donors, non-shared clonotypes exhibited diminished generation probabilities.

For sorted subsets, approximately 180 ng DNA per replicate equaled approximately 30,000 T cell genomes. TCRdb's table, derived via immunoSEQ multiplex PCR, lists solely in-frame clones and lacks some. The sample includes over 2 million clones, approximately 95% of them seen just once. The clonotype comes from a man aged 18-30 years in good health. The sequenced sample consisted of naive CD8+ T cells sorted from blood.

CDR3 sequence reads: CAWSVREESYPGGGYTF. The CDR3 bases are TGTGCCTGGAGTGTACGGGAAGAGTCTTACCCTGGGGGTGGCTACACCTTC. This sequence joins TRBV30 and TRBJ1-2; possibly TRBD1 for D (5 bases). The V gene's germline CDR1 is GTSNPN and CDR2 SVGIG (reference sequence). The CDR3 covers 17 residues. Trimming pared 0 bases from V and 7 bases from J, leaving 24 bases between.